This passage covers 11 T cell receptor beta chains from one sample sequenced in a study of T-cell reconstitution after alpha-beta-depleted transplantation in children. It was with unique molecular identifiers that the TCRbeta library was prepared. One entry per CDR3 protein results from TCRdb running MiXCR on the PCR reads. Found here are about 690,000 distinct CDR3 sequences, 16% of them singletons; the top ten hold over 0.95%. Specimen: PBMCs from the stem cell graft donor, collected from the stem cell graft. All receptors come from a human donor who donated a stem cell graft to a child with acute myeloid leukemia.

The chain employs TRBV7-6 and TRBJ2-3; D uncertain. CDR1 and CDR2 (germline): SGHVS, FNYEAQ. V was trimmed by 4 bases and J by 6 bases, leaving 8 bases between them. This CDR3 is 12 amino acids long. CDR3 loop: CASSSTADTQYF. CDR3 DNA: TGTGCCAGCAGCTCGACCGCGGATACGCAGTATTTT.

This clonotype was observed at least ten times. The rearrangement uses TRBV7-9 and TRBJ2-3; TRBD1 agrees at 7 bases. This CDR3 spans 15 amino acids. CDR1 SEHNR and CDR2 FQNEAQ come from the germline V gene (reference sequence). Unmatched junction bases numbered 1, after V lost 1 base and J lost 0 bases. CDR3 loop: CASSLEDRSTDTQYF. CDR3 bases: TGTGCCAGCAGCTTAGAGGACAGGAGCACAGATACGCAGTATTTT.

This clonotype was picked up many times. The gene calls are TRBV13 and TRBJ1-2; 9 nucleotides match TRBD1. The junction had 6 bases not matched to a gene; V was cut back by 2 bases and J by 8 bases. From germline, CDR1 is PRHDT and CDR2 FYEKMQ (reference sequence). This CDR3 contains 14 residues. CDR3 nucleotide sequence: TGTGCCAGCAGCTTACCGGGACAGGGTCTGGGCTACACCTTC. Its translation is CASSLPGQGLGYTF.

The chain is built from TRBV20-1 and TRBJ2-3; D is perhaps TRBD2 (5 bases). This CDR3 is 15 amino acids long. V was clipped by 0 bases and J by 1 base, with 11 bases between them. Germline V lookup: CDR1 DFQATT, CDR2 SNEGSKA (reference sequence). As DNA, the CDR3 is TGCAGTGCTAGAGATTTCCAGAGGGGCACAGATACGCAGTATTTT. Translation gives CSARDFQRGTDTQYF.

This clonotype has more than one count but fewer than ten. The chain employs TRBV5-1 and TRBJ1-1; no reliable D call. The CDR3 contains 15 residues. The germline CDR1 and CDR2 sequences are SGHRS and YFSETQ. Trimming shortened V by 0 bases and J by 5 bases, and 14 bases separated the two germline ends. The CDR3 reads CASSLGVGRTTEAFF. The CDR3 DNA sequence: TGCGCCAGCAGCTTGGGAGTAGGCCGCACAACTGAAGCTTTCTTT.

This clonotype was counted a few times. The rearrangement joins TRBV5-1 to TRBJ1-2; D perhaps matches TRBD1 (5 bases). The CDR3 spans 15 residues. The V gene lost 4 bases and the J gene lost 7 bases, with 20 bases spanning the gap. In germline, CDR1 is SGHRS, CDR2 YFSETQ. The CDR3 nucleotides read TGCGCCAGCAGCCTACAAATGGGGCCCGGACGTGGCTACACCTTC. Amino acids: CASSLQMGPGRGYTF.

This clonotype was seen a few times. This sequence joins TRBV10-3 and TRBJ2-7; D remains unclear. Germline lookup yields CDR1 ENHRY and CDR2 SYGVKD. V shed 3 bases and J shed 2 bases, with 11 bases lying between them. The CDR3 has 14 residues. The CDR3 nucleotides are TGTGCCATCAGTGATTACGGATCAGCCTACGAGCAGTACTTC. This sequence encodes CAISDYGSAYEQYF.

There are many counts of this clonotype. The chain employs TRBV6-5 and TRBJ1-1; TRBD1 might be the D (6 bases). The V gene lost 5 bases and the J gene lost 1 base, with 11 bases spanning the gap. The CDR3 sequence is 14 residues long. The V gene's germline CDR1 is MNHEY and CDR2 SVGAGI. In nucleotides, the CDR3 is TGTGCCAGCAGTATACAGGGTGCGAACACTGAAGCTTTCTTT. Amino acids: CASSIQGANTEAFF.

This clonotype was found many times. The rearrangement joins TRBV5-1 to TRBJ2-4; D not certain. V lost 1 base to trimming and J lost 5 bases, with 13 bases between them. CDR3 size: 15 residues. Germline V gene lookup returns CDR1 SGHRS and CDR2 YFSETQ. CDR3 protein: CASSLRQSPENIQYF. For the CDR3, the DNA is TGCGCCAGCAGCTTGAGGCAGTCCCCGGAAAACATTCAGTACTTC. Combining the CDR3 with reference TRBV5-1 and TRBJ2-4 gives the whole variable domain KAGVTQTPRYLIKTRGQQVTLSCSPISGHRSVSWYQQTPGQGLQFLFEYFSETQRNKGNFPGRFSGRQFSNSRSEMNVSTLELGDSALYLCASSLRQSPENIQYFGAGTRLSVL.

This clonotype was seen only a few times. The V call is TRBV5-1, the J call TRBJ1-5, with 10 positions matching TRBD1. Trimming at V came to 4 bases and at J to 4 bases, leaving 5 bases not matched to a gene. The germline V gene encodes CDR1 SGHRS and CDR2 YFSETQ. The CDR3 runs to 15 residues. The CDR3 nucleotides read TGCGCCAGCAGCGTGACAGGGGGCGCGAATCAGCCCCAGCATTTT. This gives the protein CASSVTGGANQPQHF.

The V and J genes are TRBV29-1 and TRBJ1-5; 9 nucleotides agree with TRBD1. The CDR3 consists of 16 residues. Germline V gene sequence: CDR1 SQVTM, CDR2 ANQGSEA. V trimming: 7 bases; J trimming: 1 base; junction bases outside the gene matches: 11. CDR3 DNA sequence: TGCAGCGCTTCTATTCCCGGGACAGGGAGCAATCAGCCCCAGCATTTT. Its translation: CSASIPGTGSNQPQHF.